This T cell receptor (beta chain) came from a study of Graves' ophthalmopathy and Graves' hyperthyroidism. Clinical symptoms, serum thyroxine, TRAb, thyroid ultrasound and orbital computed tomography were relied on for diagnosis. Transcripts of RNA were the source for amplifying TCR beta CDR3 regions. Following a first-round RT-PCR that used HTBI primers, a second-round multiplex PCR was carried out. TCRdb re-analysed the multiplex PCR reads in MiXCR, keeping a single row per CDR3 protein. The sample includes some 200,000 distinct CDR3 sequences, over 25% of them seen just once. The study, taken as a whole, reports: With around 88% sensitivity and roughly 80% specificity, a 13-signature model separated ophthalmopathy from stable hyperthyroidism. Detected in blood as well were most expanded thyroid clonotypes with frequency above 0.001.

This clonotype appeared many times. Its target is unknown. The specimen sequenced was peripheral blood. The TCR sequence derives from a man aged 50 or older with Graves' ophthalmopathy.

The CDR3 nucleotides are TGTGCCAGCGGAGGACTAGCGGGAAGGGCGACCGGGGAGCTGTTTTTT. It yields the protein CASGGLAGRATGELFF. The J gene is TRBJ2-2, the V gene TRBV11-2, with 12 bases lining up with TRBD2. V trimming: 8 bases; J trimming: 5 bases; junction bases outside the gene matches: 9. The CDR3 runs to 16 residues. Per the germline V gene, CDR1 is SGHAT and CDR2 is FQNNGV.